This T cell receptor (beta chain) derives from a study of tumor-infiltrating lymphocytes in primary liver carcinoma listed by TCRdb under 2017. At the level of the whole study: Surgical resection was performed in China between late 2015 and early 2016 on 5 or 6 patients with histopathologically diagnosed primary liver carcinoma. Of the five patients (three men and two women, aged 30 to 69 years), four had hepatocellular carcinoma and one had combined HCC and intrahepatic cholangiocarcinoma. The five patients had tumors of stage T1-T3 N0M0, with maximum diameters ranging from 4.2 to 10 cm. Each sample produced roughly 3.65 to 7.5 million productive TCRbeta reads, and read depth showed no significant difference between tissue types. TCRbeta repertoire sequencing, expression microarrays and whole-exome sequencing were combined in the study across five regions of each liver tumor, with adjacent normal tissue and blood also included. TCRbeta repertoire sequencing covered 35 or so specimens from 5 patients: 25 or so tumor regions, 5 adjacent noncancerous liver tissues and 5 peripheral blood samples. Repertoires from technical replicates were highly reproducible, with mean shared-clone rates approximately 0.92 and correlation coefficients above 0.95.

What the study reported, not specific to this receptor: Because sequencing covered only the TCR beta chain and unpaired alpha chains were not captured, true repertoire diversity is likely underestimated. Because the samples were bulk and unsorted, CD4+ and CD8+ T cell repertoires could not be compared. Compared with blood, tumors had a significantly larger share of the repertoire taken up by the top 250 clones (p = 0.039). Only a few patients were included in the study, and the authors note that the findings should be validated in a larger study. Repertoire overlap was higher between tumor regions (mean approximately 36%) than tumor-adjacent (approximately 17%) or tumor-blood (approximately 15%) pairs, consistent with antigen-driven expansion.

Blood RNA was extracted from unsorted whole blood using TRIzol reagent, and germline DNA was obtained with the DNeasy Blood & Tissue kit. Patients had chronic HBV infection and were treatment-naive at sampling. Before surgery, approximately 3.8 milliliters of peripheral blood were drawn into K2EDTA tubes. Starting from about 500 ng total RNA, TCRbeta-specific cDNA was produced by reverse transcription with a constant-region primer and ProtoScript II reverse transcriptase. Construction of the TCRbeta libraries relied on three nested rounds of multiplex PCR, following a slightly modified ARM-PCR procedure. A final 25-cycle PCR with Deep VentR polymerase added sample barcodes and Illumina adapters. Amplicons of 200-500 bp were gel-purified with a QIAquick gel extraction kit before sequencing. TCRbeta amplicons were sequenced on an Illumina HiSeq 2500 with 250-bp paired-end reads. The published analysis was carried out like this. Reads were quality-trimmed with Trimmomatic v0.33, and paired reads were merged with FLASH v1.2.11 to recover full CDR3 sequences. MiGEC v1.2.1b assigned V, D and J germline segments to the rearranged TCRbeta sequences. Clonotype statistics, along with Shannon-Wiener diversity indices, were calculated using VDJtools v1.0.0. Except for diversity analysis, only the 250 most abundant clonotypes of each sample were used in subsequent analyses to reduce sampling bias. The public reads were quality trimmed at Q25 with fastp and then assembled into clones with MiXCR by TCRdb, keeping productive beta chains. CDR3 protein duplicates are merged, each entry listing the most common genes and DNA. These V and J calls derive from TCRdb rather than the authors' analysis. This sample gives about 210,000 distinct CDR3 sequences in total; less than 70% of them show up just once. The top ten constitute roughly 6.8% of the sample.

As regards this clonotype: Its antigen remains unidentified. The junction and the germline gene differ at one end; a read error may be behind it.

This clonotype was sampled from a woman aged 55-70 years with primary liver carcinoma and hepatitis B virus infection. The sample consisted of peripheral blood.

CDR3 protein: CASRFRMAYGYIF. The DNA sequence is given as TGTGCCAGCAGATTTAGGATGGCCTATGGCTACATCTTC. Recombination linked TRBV6-5 to TRBJ1-2; the D gene cannot be resolved reliably. The CDR3 starts with the cysteine, ends with the phenylalanine, and has 13 residues. Only the CDR3 region is kept as DNA, spanning 39 bases read in frame from base 1. CDR1 MNHEY and CDR2 SVGAGI were looked up in the germline V gene.